This TCR beta chain was identified in a study of somatic mutations in cytotoxic T cells in rheumatoid arthritis. Looking at the study overall: A roughly 30 ml EDTA sample of patient blood was drawn right after diagnosis, before any treatment. Selected populations of V beta antibody-stained T cells underwent flow sorting at nearly 100% purity; these encompassed V beta1+ cells subjected to TCRB sequencing. Study outcomes and limitations: Statistical analysis of the slight TRBV07 underrepresentation in rheumatoid arthritis patients did not adjust for multiple comparisons. The clonality of CD8+ T cells was not significantly different between rheumatoid arthritis patients and age-matched healthy controls.

Turning to this clone: As yet, its antigen is unknown.

TCRdb keeps only in-frame clones here, not all; method: immunoSEQ multiplex PCR. The sample records 8,000 or so clones, 75% to 90% being singletons. The length of the CDR3 is 16 residues. J lost 3 bases, V lost 3 bases, and 6 bases had no gene match. Germline CDR1 SGHVS, CDR2 FQNEAQ. This receptor was obtained from a woman aged 65 to 85 with rheumatoid arthritis. The V and J genes are TRBV7-8 and TRBJ2-2, with 8 bases aligning to TRBD1. The sequencing input was CD8+ T cells sorted from blood. The CDR3 nucleotides read TGTGCCAGCAGCTTTTTGGGACAGGAGGACACCGGGGAGCTGTTTTTT. It translates to CASSFLGQEDTGELFF.